The 10 T cell receptor beta chains below were found in one sample sequenced in a study of T cells after yellow fever vaccination. TCRdb called the 5' RACE reads again in MiXCR, with one record for every CDR3 protein. The sample consists of about 430,000 distinct CDR3 sequences, roughly a sixth of them appearing once. Source: PBMCs, taken before the yellow fever booster vaccination. Every receptor here comes from a man younger than 35 who received the YFV17D yellow fever vaccine.

There are a few counts of this clonotype. The CDR3 is CASSLGWQDYGYTF. The CDR3, as DNA: TGTGCCAGCAGCTTAGGGTGGCAGGACTATGGCTACACCTTC. The chain recombines TRBV11-1 with TRBJ1-2; no definite D call. CDR1 and CDR2 (germline): SGHAT, FQDESV (reference sequence). The V gene lost 1 base and the J gene lost 3 bases, with 9 bases spanning the gap. This CDR3 is 14 amino acids long.

This clonotype has only a few counts. The chain links TRBV5-1 to TRBJ2-7; possibly TRBD1 or TRBD2 for D (5 bases each). Germline V gene sequence: CDR1 SGHRS, CDR2 YFSETQ. This CDR3 has 14 residues. Trimming left V 4 bases short and J 0 bases short, with 11 bases between. The CDR3 coding sequence is TGCGCCAGCAGCCTGATGGGGGACTCCTACGAGCAGTACTTC. Amino acid sequence: CASSLMGDSYEQYF.

The sample holds a few counts of this clonotype. The rearrangement links TRBV5-1 to TRBJ2-5; the match to TRBD2 covers 14 bases. V lost 5 bases and J lost 4; bases outside the gene matches: 7. The CDR3 totals 16 residues. The germline V gene has CDR1 SGHRS and CDR2 YFSETQ. CDR3 protein: CASREPGLAGAETQYF. Here the CDR3 DNA reads TGCGCCAGCAGAGAGCCGGGACTAGCGGGGGCAGAGACCCAGTACTTC. The full variable domain, with the rest looked up from reference TRBV5-1 and TRBJ2-5, is KAGVTQTPRYLIKTRGQQVTLSCSPISGHRSVSWYQQTPGQGLQFLFEYFSETQRNKGNFPGRFSGRQFSNSRSEMNVSTLELGDSALYLCASREPGLAGAETQYFGPGTRLLVL.

This clonotype was counted only a few times. The chain's CDR3 is CSATTGTLNTEAFF. CDR3 bases: TGCAGTGCGACGACCGGGACATTGAACACTGAAGCTTTCTTT. V is TRBV20-1 and J is TRBJ1-1, with D perhaps matching TRBD1 (6 bases). V was clipped by 6 bases and J by 0 bases, with 14 bases between them. This CDR3 is built from 14 residues. Germline lookup yields CDR1 DFQATT and CDR2 SNEGSKA (reference sequence).

This clonotype came up a few times. The V and J genes are TRBV6-6 and TRBJ2-1; 8 bases map to TRBD2. The CDR3 length is 12 residues. After removal of 4 bases from V and 8 bases from J, the junction contained 1 base not matched to a gene. Germline loops: CDR1 MNHNY, CDR2 SVGAGI (reference sequence). The CDR3 here is CASSSGGDEQFF. As DNA, the CDR3 is TGTGCCAGCAGTTCGGGGGGGGATGAGCAGTTCTTC.

The rearrangement joins TRBV5-1 to TRBJ2-5, with 9 bases lining up with TRBD2. CDR1 and CDR2 from the germline V gene are SGHRS and YFSETQ. Unmatched junction bases numbered 4, after V lost 0 bases and J lost 4 bases. The CDR3 contains 15 residues. CDR3 protein: CASSLGGTSRETQYF. For the CDR3, the DNA is TGCGCCAGCAGCTTGGGAGGGACTAGCAGAGAGACCCAGTACTTC.

V usage is TRBV4-3 and J usage is TRBJ2-1; 10 positions match TRBD2. With V trimmed by 0 bases and J by 3 bases, 2 bases remained unmatched. CDR1 is LGHNA and CDR2 is YSLEER in the germline V gene. The CDR3 length is 16 residues. The CDR3 region is CASSQEASGGYNEQFF. The CDR3 DNA is TGCGCCAGCAGCCAAGAGGCTAGCGGGGGCTACAATGAGCAGTTCTTC.

This clonotype occurred a few times. This sequence joins TRBV20-1 and TRBJ2-2, with D perhaps TRBD1 (5 bases). V shed 6 bases and J shed 4 bases, with 9 bases lying between them. Germline lookup yields CDR1 DFQATT and CDR2 SNEGSKA (reference sequence). This CDR3 is 12 amino acids long. DNA for the CDR3: TGCAGTGCCTTGGACATCACCGGGGAGCTGTTTTTT. As protein: CSALDITGELFF.

This clonotype came up a few times. The rearrangement links TRBV10-3 to TRBJ2-1; either TRBD1 or TRBD2 may fit D (5 bases each). CDR1 is ENHRY and CDR2 is SYGVKD in the germline V gene. The V end was cut by 6 bases, the J end by 9 bases, with 12 bases between. This CDR3 is 12 amino acids long. The DNA for the CDR3 is TGTGCCATCAGCCCCAGGGACGGTGAGCAGTTCTTC. Translating gives CAISPRDGEQFF.

Only a few counts were recorded for this clonotype. The rearrangement uses TRBV7-2 and TRBJ2-5; D is possibly TRBD1 or TRBD2 (5 bases each). Germline V CDR1 and CDR2: SGHTA, FQGNSA. Trimming shortened V by 5 bases and J by 5 bases, and 24 bases separated the two germline ends. This CDR3 is built from 17 residues. For the CDR3, the DNA is TGTGCCAGCAGCCTAGAGGGATTAGGGGTTCGCGGGGAGACCCAGTACTTC. Its protein product is CASSLEGLGVRGETQYF.